The clone carrying this T cell receptor (beta chain) was seen at least ten times. What it binds is unknown. The data were obtained in a study of identical twins. Study-level points and caveats: Alpha sequences that were out-of-frame and twin-shared showed an excess of low generation probability. A cross-sectional statistical analysis, not follow-up of the same donors, supported the conclusions.

Each CDR3 protein is one row after TCRdb ran MiXCR on the 5' RACE reads. The top ten clones hold 5% to 6.5% of a sample with about 210,000 distinct CDR3 sequences, around 9.6% of them seen once. Germline CDR1 reads LNHDA; CDR2 reads SQIVND (reference sequence). The CDR3 runs to 14 residues. V was trimmed by 5 bases and J by 8 bases, leaving 18 bases between them. This TCR was sampled from a woman younger than 30 in good health. What was sequenced was memory (CD45RO+) T cells sorted from blood. The chain employs TRBV19 and TRBJ1-2; unclear D gene. The CDR3 loop is CASSPVRASGGYTF. The CDR3, as DNA: TGTGCCAGTAGTCCCGTGAGAGCGTCAGGCGGCTACACCTTC.